This TCR beta chain was documented in a study of blood T cell repertoires in COVID-19. Study in general: Material from acute and convalescent COVID-19 was sourced from the United States, Italy and Spain. T cells, B-cell-depleted T cells, or PBMCs provided the cDNA or gDNA that served as material.

CDR3 length: 15 amino acids. The germline V and J ends were trimmed by 2 bases and 4 bases, with 14 bases remaining between them. Germline values: CDR1 SGHRS, CDR2 YFSETQ. Original handling: Amplification of reference gene primers was used by the study to estimate nucleated cell counts. Profiling relied on immunoSEQ multiplex PCR, and the TCRdb table lists in-frame clones only, not all of them. V and J calls and clone size are given by that table; D and trimming were obtained from the DNA. The data contain approximately 91,000 clones, over 75% of them singletons. The receptor comes from a man aged 70 or older with acute or convalescent COVID-19. The chain couples TRBV5-1 to TRBJ2-3; tentative D call: TRBD2 (6 bases). Sequenced sample: peripheral blood. CDR3: CASSFSGAPADTQYF. Here the CDR3 DNA reads TGCGCCAGCAGCTTTAGCGGAGCCCCGGCAGATACGCAGTATTTT.